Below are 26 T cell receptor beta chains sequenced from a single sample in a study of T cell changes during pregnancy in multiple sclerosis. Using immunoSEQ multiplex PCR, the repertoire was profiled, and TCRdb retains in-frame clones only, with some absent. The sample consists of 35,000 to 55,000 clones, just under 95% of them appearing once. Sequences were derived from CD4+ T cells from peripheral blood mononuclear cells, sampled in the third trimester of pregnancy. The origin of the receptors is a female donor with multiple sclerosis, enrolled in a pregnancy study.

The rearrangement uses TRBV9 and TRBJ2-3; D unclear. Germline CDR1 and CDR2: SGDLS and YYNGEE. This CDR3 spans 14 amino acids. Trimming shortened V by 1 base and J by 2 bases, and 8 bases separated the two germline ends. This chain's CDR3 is CASSVRQATDTQYF. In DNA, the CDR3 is TGTGCCAGCAGCGTAAGGCAGGCCACAGATACGCAGTATTTT. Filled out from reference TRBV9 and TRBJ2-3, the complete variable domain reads DSGVTQTPKHLITATGQRVTLRCSPRSGDLSVYWYQQSLDQGLQFLIQYYNGEERAKGNILERFSAQQFPDLHSELNLSSLELGDSALYFCASSVRQATDTQYFGPGTRLTVL.

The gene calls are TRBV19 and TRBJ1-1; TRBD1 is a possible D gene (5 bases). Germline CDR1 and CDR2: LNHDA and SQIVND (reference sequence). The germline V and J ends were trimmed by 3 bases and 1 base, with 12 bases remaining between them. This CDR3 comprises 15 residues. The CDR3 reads CASSIFQGANTEAFF. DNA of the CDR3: TGTGCCAGTAGTATTTTCCAGGGCGCGAACACTGAAGCTTTCTTT.

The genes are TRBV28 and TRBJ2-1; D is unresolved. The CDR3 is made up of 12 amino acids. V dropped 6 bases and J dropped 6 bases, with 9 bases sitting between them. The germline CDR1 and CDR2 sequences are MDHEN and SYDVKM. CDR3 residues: CASSGVLNEQFF. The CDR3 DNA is TGTGCCAGCAGCGGAGTCCTCAATGAGCAGTTCTTC. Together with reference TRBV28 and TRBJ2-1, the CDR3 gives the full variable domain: DVKVTQSSRYLVKRTGEKVFLECVQDMDHENMFWYRQDPGLGLRLIYFSYDVKMKEKGDIPEGYSVSREKKERFSLILESASTNQTSMYLCASSGVLNEQFFGPGTRLTVL.

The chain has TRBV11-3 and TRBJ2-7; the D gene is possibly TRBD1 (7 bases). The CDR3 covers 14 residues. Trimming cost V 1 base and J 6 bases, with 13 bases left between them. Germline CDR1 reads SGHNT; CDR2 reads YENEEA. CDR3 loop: CASSLGPGGFEQYF. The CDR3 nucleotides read TGTGCCAGCAGCTTAGGGCCAGGGGGGTTCGAGCAGTACTTC.

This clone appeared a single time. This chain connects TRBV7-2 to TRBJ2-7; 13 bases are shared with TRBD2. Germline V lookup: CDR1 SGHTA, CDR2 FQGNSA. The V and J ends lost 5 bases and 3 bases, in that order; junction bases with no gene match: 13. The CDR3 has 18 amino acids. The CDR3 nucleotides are TGTGCCAGCAGCGTCGCAGGCTGGACTAGCGGGAGTCACTACGAGCAGTACTTC. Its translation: CASSVAGWTSGSHYEQYF.

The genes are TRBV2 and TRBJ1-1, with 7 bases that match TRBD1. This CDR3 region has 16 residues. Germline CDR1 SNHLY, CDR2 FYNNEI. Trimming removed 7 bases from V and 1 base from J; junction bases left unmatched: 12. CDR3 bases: TGTGCCAGCACCAACCCTGGGGGACAGCGGAACACTGAAGCTTTCTTT. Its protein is CASTNPGGQRNTEAFF.

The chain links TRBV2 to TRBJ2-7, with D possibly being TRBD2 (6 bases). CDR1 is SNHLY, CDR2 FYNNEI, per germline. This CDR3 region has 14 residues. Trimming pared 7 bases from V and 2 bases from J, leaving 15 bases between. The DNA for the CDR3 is TGTGCCAGCATCAATAGGAGGGACGCCTACGAGCAGTACTTC. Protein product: CASINRRDAYEQYF.

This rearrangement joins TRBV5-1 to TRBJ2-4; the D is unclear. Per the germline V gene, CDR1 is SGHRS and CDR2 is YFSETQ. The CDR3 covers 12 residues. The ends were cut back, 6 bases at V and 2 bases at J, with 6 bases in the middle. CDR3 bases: TGCGCCAGCAAGCAATCCAAAAACATTCAGTACTTC. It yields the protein CASKQSKNIQYF.

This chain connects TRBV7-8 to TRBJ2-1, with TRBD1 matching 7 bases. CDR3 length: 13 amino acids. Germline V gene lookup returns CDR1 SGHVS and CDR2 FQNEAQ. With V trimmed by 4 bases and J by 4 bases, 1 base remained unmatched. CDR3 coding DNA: TGTGCCAGCAGCTCGGGACAGTACAATGAGCAGTTCTTC. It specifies CASSSGQYNEQFF.

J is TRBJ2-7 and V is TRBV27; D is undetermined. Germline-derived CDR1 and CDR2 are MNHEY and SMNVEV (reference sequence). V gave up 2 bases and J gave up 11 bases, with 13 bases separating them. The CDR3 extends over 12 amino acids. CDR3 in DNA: TGTGCCAGCAGTTTAACAGAACGGATGGAGTACTTC. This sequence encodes CASSLTERMEYF.

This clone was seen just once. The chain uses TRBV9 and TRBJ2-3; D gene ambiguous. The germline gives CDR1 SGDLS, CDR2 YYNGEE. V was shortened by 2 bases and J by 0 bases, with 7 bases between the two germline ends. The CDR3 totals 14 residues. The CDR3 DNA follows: TGTGCCAGCAGCGTTAAGCCTAGCACAGATACGCAGTATTTT. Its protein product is CASSVKPSTDTQYF.

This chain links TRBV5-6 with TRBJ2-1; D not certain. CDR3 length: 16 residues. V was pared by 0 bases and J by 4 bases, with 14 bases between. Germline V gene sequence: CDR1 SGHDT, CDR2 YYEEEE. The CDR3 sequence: CASSLARLVEYNEQFF. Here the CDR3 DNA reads TGTGCCAGCAGCTTGGCTCGCCTAGTTGAGTACAATGAGCAGTTCTTC.

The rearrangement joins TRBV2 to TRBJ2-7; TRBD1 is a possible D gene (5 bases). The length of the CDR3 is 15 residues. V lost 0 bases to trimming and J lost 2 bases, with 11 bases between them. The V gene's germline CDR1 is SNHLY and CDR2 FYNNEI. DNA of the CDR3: TGTGCCAGCAGTGAAGCGCCTACAGGCGCCTACGAGCAGTACTTC. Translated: CASSEAPTGAYEQYF.

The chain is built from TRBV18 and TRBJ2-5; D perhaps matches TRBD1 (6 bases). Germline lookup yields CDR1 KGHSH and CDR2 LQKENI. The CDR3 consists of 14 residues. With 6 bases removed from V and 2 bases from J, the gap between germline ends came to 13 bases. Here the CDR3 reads CASSLTGPQETQYF. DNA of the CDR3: TGTGCCAGCTCGCTGACAGGCCCTCAAGAGACCCAGTACTTC.

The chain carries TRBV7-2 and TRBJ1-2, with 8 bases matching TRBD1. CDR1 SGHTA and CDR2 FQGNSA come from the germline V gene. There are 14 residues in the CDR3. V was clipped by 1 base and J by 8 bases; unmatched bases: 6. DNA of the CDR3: TGTGCCAGCAGCTTAGAGGGGACAGGCCGAGGCTACACCTTC. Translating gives CASSLEGTGRGYTF.

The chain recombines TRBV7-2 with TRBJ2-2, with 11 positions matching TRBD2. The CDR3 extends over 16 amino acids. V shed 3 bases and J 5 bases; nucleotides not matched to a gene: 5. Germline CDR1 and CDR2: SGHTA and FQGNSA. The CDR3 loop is CASSFLAGGGTGELFF. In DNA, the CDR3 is TGTGCCAGCAGCTTCCTAGCGGGAGGTGGGACCGGGGAGCTGTTTTTT.

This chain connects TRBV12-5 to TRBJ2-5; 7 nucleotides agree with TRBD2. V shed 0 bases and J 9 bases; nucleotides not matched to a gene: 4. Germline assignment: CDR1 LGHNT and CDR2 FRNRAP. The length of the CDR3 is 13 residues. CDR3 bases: TGTGCTAGTGGTTTGGTAGGAGGGAGGGCCCAGTACTTC. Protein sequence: CASGLVGGRAQYF.

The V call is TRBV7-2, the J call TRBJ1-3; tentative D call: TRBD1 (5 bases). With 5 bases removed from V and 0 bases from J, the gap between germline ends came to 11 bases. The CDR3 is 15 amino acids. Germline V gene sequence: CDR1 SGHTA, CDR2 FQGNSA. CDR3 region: CASSPRTNSGNTIYF. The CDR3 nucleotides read TGTGCCAGCAGCCCCAGGACAAACTCTGGAAACACCATATATTTT.

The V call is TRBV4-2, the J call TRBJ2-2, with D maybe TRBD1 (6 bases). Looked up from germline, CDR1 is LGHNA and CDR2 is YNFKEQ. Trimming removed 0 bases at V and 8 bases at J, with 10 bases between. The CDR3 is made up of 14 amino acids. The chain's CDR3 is CASSQDRGMGELFF. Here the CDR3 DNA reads TGTGCCAGCAGCCAAGATAGGGGGATGGGGGAGCTGTTTTTT.

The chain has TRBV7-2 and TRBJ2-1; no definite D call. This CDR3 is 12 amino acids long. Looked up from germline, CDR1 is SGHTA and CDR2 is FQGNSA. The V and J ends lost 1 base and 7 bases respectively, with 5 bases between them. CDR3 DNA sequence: TGTGCCAGCAGCTTAGAACGGAATGAGCAGTTCTTC. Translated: CASSLERNEQFF.

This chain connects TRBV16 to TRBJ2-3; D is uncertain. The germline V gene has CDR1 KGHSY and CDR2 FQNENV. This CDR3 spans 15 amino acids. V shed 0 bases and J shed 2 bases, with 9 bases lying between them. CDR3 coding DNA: TGTGCCAGCAGCCAATCTCCCGCCTACACAGATACGCAGTATTTT. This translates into CASSQSPAYTDTQYF.

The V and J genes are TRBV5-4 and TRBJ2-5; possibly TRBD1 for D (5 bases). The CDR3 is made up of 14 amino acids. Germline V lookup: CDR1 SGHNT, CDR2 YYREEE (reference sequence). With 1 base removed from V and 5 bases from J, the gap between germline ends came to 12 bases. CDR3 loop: CASSLQGRMETQYF. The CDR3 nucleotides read TGTGCCAGCAGCTTGCAGGGCCGTATGGAGACCCAGTACTTC.

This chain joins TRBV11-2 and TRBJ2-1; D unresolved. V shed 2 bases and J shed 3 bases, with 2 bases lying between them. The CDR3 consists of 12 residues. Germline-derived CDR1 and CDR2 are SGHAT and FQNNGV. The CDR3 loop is CASSLYYNEQFF. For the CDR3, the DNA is TGTGCCAGCAGCTTATACTACAATGAGCAGTTCTTC.

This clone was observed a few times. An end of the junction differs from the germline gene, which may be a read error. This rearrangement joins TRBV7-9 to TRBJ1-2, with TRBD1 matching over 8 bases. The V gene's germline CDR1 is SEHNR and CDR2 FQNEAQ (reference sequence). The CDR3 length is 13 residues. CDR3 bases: TGTGCCGGCAGGGACAGGTCGAACTATGGCTACACCTTC. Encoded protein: CAGRDRSNYGYTF.

The DNA of the CDR3 is TGTGCCAGCAGCCTCCGACTAGCGGGAGTGGGTGATGAGCAGTTCTTC. Translated, it gives CASSLRLAGVGDEQFF. The genes are TRBV13 and TRBJ2-1; 12 bases are a match to TRBD2. The CDR3 extends over 16 amino acids. V gave up 5 bases and J gave up 8 bases; unmatched junction bases: 10. Germline V gives CDR1 PRHDT, CDR2 FYEKMQ (reference sequence). The variable domain in full, completed from reference TRBV13 and TRBJ2-1, reads AAGVIQSPRHLIKEKRETATLKCYPIPRHDTVYWYQQGPGQDPQFLISFYEKMQSDKGSIPDRFSAQQFSDYHSELNMSSLELGDSALYFCASSLRLAGVGDEQFFGPGTRLTVL.

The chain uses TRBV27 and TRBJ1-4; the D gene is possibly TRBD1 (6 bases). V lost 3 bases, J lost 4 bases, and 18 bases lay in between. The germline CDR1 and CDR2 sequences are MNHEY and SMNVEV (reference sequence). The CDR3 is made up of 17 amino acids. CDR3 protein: CASSFRTELFYNEKLFF. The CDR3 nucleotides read TGTGCCAGCAGTTTTAGGACAGAATTATTTTATAATGAAAAACTGTTTTTT.